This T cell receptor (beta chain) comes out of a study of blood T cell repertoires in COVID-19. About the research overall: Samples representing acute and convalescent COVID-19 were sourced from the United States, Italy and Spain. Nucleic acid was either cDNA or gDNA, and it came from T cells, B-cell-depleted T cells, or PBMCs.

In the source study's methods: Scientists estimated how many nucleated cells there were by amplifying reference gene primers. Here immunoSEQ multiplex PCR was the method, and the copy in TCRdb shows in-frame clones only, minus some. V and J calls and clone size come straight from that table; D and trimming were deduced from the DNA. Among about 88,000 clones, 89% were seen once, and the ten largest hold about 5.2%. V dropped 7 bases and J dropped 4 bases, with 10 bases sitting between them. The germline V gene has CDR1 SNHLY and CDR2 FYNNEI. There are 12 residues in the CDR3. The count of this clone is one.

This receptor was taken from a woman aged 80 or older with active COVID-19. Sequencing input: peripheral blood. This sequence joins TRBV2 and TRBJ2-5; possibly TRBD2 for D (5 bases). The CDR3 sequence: CASIAGGETQYF. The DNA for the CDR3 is TGTGCCAGCATCGCCGGAGGAGAGACCCAGTACTTC.